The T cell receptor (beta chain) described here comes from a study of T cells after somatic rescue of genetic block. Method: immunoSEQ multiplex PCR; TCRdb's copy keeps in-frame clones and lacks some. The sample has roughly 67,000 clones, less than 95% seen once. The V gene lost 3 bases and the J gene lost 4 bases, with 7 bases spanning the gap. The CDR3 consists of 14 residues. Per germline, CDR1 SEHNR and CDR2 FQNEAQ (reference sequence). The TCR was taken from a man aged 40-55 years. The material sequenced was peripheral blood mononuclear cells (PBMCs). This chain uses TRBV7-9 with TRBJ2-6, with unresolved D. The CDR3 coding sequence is TGTGCCAGCAGCTTCACCTCGGGGGCCAACGTCCTGACTTTC. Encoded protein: CASSFTSGANVLTF.